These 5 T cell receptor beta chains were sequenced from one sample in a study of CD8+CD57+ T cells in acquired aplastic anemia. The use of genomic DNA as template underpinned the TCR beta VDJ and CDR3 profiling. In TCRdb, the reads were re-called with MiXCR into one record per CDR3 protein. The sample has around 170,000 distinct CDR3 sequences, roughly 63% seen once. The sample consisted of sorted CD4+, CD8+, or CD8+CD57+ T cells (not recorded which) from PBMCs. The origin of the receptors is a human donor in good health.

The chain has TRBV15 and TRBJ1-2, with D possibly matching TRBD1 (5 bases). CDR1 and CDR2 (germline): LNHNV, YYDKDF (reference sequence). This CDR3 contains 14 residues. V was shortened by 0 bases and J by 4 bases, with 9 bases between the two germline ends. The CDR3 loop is CATSRDGTAYGYTF. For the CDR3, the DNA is TGTGCCACCAGCAGAGATGGGACGGCCTATGGCTACACCTTC.

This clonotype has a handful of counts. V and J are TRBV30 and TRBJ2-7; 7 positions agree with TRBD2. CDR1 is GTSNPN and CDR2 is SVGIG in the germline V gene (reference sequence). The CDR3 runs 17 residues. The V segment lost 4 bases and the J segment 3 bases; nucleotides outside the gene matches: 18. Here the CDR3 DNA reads TGTGCCTGGATGGCCCCCGGCGGGAGTGGGTACTACTACGAGCAGTACTTC. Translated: CAWMAPGGSGYYYEQYF.

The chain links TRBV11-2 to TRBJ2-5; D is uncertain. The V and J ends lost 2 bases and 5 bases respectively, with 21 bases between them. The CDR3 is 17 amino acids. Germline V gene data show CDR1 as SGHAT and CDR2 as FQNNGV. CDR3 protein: CASSLIGSRWEVETQYF. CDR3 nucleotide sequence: TGTGCCAGCAGCTTAATAGGCAGTAGGTGGGAAGTGGAGACCCAGTACTTC.

CDR3 in DNA: TGTGCCAGCAGCAACGACGGGACACCCAACACTGAAGCTTTCTTT. Amino acids: CASSNDGTPNTEAFF. The gene calls are TRBV7-9 and TRBJ1-1; D perhaps matches TRBD1 (6 bases). Trimming pared 5 bases from V and 2 bases from J, leaving 15 bases between. The CDR3 sequence is 15 residues long. Germline V gene sequence: CDR1 SEHNR, CDR2 FQNEAQ (reference sequence).

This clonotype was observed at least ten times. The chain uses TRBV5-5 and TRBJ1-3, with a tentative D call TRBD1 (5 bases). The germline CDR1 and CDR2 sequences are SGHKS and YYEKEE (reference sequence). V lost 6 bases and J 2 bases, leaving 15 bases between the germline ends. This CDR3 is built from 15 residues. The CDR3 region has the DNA TGTGCCAGCACCCCGTTAGGGGTAGCTGGAAACACCATATATTTT. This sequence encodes CASTPLGVAGNTIYF.